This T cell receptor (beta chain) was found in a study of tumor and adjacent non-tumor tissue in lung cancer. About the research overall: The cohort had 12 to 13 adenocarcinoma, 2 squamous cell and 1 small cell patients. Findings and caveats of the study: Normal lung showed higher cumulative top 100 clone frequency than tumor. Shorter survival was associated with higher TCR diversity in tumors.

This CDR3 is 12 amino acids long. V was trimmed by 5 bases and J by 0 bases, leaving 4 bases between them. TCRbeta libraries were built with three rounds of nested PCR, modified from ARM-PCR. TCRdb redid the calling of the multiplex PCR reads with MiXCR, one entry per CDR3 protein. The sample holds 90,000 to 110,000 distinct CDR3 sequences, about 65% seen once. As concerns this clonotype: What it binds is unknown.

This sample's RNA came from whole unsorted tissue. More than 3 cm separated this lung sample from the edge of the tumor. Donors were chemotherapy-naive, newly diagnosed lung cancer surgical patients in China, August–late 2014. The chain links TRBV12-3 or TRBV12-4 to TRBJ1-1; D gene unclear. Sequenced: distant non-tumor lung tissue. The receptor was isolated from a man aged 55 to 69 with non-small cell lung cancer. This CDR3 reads CASSGLNTEAFF. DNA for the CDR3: TGTGCCAGCAGTGGATTGAACACTGAAGCTTTCTTT.